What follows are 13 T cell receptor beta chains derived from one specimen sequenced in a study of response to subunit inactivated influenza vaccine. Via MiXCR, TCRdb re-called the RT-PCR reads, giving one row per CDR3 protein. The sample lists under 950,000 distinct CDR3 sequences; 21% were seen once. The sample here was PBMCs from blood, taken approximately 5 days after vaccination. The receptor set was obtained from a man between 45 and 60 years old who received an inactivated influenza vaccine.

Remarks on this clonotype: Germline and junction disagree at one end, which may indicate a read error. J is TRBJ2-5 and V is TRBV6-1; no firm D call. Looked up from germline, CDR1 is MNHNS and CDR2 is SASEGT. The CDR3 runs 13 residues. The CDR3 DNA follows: TGTGCCAGCAGCGAAGGACCTGGAGAGACCCAGTACTTC. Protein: CASSEGPGETQYF.

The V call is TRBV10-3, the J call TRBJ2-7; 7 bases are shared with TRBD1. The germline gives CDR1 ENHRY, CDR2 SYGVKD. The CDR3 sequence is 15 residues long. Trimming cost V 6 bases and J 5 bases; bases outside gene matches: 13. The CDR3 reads CAISLGTRGGHEQYF. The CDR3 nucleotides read TGTGCCATCAGCCTAGGGACCCGAGGGGGCCACGAGCAGTACTTC.

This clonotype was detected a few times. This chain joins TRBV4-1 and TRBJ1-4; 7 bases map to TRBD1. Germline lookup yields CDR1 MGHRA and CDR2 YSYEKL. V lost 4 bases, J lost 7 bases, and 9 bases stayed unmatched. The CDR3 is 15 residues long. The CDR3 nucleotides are TGCGCCAGCAGCCGAGCTGGGACAGACTTTGAAAAACTGTTTTTT. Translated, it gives CASSRAGTDFEKLFF.

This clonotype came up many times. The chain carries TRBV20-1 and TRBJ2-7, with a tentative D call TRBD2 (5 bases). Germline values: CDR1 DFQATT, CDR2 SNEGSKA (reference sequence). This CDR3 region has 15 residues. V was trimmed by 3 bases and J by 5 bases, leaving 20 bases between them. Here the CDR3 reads CSARSPEGTFNEQYF. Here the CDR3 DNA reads TGCAGTGCTAGGAGCCCAGAGGGAACTTTCAACGAGCAGTACTTC.

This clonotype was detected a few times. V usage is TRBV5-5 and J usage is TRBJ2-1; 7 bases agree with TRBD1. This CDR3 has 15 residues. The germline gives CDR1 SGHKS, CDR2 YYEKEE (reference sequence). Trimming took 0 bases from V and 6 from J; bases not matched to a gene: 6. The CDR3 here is CASSLVQGVCNEQFF. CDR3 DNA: TGTGCCAGCAGCTTGGTTCAGGGGGTCTGCAATGAGCAGTTCTTC.

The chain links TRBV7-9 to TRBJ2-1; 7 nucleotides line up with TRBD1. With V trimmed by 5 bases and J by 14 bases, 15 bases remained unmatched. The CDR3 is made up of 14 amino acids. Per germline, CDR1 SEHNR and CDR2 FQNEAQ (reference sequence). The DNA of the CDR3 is TGTGCCAGCAGCCGCTCAATAGGGGGCCAAAAGGAGTTCTTC. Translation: CASSRSIGGQKEFF.

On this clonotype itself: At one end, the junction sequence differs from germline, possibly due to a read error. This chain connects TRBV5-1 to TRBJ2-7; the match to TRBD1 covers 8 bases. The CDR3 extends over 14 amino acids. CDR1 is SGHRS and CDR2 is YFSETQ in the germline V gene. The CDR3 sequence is CAGSGGQGSYEQYF. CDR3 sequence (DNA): TGCGCCGGCAGCGGTGGACAGGGATCCTACGAGCAGTACTTC.

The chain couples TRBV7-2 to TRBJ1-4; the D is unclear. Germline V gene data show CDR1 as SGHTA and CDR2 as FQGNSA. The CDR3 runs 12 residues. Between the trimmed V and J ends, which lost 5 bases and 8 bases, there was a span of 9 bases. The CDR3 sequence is CASSPNREKLFF. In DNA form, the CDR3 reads TGTGCCAGCAGCCCCAATAGGGAAAAACTGTTTTTT.

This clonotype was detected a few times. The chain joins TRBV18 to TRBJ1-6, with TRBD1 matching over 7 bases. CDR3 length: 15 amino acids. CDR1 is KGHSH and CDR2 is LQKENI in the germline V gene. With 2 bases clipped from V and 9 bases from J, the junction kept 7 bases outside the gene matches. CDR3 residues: CASSPGATGVSPLHF. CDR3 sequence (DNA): TGTGCCAGCTCACCAGGGGCCACAGGGGTTTCACCCCTCCACTTT. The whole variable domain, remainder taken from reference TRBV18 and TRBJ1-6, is NAGVMQNPRHLVRRRGQEARLRCSPMKGHSHVYWYRQLPEEGLKFMVYLQKENIIDESGMPKERFSAEFPKEGPSILRIQQVVRGDSAAYFCASSPGATGVSPLHFGNGTRLTVT.

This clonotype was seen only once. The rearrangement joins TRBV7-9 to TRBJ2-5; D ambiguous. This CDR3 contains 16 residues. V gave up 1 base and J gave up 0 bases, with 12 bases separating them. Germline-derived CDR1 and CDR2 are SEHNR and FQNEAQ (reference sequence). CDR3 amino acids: CASSLGVVDNQETQYF. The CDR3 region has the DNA TGTGCCAGCAGCTTAGGGGTTGTAGACAACCAAGAGACCCAGTACTTC.

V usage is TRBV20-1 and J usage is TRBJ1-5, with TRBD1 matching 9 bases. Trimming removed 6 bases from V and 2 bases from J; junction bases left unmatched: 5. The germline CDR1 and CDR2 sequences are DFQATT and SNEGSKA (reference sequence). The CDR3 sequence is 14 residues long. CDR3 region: CSAEQGAGNQPQHF. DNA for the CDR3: TGCAGTGCAGAACAGGGGGCTGGCAATCAGCCCCAGCATTTT.

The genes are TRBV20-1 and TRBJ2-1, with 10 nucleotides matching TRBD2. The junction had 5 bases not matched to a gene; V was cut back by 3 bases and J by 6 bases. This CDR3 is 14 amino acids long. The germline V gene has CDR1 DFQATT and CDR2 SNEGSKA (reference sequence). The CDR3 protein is CSASPSGRSNEQFF. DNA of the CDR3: TGCAGTGCTAGCCCTAGCGGGAGATCCAATGAGCAGTTCTTC.

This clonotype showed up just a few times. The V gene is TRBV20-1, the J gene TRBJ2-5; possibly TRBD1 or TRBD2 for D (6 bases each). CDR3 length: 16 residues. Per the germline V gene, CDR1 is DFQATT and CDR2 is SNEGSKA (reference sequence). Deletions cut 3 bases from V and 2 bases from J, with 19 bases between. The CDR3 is CSASSGRGGIQETQYF. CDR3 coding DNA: TGCAGTGCTAGTTCTGGCAGGGGAGGAATTCAAGAGACCCAGTACTTC.